This T cell receptor (beta chain) was sequenced in a study of vaccination and CD4 T cells after COVID-19. The CDR3 is made up of 15 amino acids. The V gene end was trimmed by 5 bases and the J gene end by 3 bases; junction bases not matched to a gene: 4. CDR1 is SEHNR and CDR2 is FQNEAQ in the germline V gene (reference sequence). Treatment: approximately nine-day PBMC culture with coronavirus spike peptide pools or control peptides (ViraFEST assay). Under the ViraFEST approach, antigen-specific T cells were expanded with peptide pools and TCRs subsequently sequenced. Once obtained from cultured CD4+ T cells, the DNA was sequenced using the Oncomine TCR Beta short-read assay. One entry per CDR3 protein, called by TCRdb with MiXCR from the PCR reads. The data contain about 6,200 distinct CDR3 sequences, approximately 31% of them seen just once; the ten biggest clones take up under 14%. This clonotype was picked up a small number of times. Its target is unknown.

The source is a human donor who had recovered from COVID-19. The chain links TRBV7-9 to TRBJ2-6; 7 positions agree with TRBD1. The material was CD4+ T cells from blood, cultured in vitro, obtained after SARS-CoV-2 vaccination. This CDR3 is CASSIDRVGANVLTF. CDR3 coding DNA: TGTGCCAGCAGCATAGACAGGGTTGGGGCCAACGTCCTGACTTTC.